This T cell receptor beta chain was captured in a study of blood T cell repertoires in COVID-19. This CDR3 has 14 residues. J lost 7 bases, V lost 6 bases, and 5 bases had no gene match. Germline lookup yields CDR1 KGHSH and CDR2 LQKENI. This table comes from immunoSEQ multiplex PCR, and its TCRdb copy is limited to in-frame clones, with some not included. This sample has about 40,000 clones, with approximately 85% found just once. The sequence was obtained from a human donor in a cohort sampled during active COVID-19. The specimen was peripheral blood. V and J are TRBV18 and TRBJ2-1; 11 nucleotides line up with TRBD2. The CDR3 nucleotides are TGTGCCAGCTCTCCGGGACTAGCGGAAAATGAGCAGTTCTTC. Protein sequence: CASSPGLAENEQFF.